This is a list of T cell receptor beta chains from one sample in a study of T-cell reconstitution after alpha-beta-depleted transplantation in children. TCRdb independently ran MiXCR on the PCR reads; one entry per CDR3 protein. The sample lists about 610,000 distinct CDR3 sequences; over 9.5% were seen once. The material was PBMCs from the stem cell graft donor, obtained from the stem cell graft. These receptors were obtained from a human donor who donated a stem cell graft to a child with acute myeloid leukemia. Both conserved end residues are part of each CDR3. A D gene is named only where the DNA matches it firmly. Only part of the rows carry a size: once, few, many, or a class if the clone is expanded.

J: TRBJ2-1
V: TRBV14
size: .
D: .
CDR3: CASSQLGAAYNEQFF
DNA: TGTGCCAGCAGCCAATTAGGAGCGGCCTACAATGAGCAGTTCTTC

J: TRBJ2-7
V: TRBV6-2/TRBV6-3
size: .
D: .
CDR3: CASSRQSFAYEQYF
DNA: TGTGCCAGCAGCCGACAGTCCTTCGCCTACGAGCAGTACTTC

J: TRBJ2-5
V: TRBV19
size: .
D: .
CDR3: CASSSGPIETQYF
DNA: TGTGCCAGTAGCTCCGGACCCATTGAGACCCAGTACTTC

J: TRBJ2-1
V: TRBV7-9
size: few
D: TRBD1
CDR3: CASSDRTGLDEQFF
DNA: TGTGCCAGCAGCGACCGGACAGGGCTGGATGAGCAGTTCTTC

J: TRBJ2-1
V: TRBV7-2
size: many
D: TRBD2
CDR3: CASSPGGIANAQFF
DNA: TGTGCCAGCAGCCCCGGGGGGATTGCCAATGCGCAGTTCTTC

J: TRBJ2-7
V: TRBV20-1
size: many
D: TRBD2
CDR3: CSAGGTSGTYEQYF
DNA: TGCAGTGCGGGGGGGACTAGCGGTACCTACGAGCAGTACTTC

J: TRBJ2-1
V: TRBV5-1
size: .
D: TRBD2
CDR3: CASSLPREWHNEQFF
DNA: TGCGCCAGCAGCCTCCCGCGGGAGTGGCACAATGAGCAGTTCTTC

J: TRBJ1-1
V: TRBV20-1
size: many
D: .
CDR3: CSASSTVQINTEAFF
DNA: TGCAGTGCCTCTTCGACAGTCCAAATCAACACTGAAGCTTTCTTT

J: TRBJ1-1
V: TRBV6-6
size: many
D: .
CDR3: CASSYRTASEAFF
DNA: TGTGCCAGCAGTTACCGCACAGCCTCTGAAGCTTTCTTT

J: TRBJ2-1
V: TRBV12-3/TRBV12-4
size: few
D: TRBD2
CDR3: CASSRREEGYNEQFF
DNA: TGTGCCAGCAGCCGACGGGAGGAGGGGTACAATGAGCAGTTCTTC

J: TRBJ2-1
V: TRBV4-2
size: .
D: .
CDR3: CASSQDPQGGYNEQFF
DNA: TGTGCCAGCAGCCAAGATCCCCAGGGGGGCTACAATGAGCAGTTCTTC

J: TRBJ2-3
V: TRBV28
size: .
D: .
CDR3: CASSLAVTDTQYF
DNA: TGTGCCAGCAGTTTGGCAGTAACAGATACGCAGTATTTT

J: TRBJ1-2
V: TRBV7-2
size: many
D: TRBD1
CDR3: CASSFRSGTGSGYTF
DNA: TGTGCCAGCAGCTTCCGATCCGGGACAGGGTCTGGCTACACCTTC

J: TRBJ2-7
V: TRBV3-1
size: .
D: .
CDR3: CASSQIRGAEQYF
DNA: TGTGCCAGCAGCCAGATTAGGGGGGCCGAGCAGTACTTC

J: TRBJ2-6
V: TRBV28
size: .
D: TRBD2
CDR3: CASSPWTSGIGGANVLTF
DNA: TGTGCCAGCAGTCCTTGGACTAGCGGGATCGGAGGGGCCAACGTCCTGACTTTC

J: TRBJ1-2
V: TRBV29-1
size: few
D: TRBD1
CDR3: CSVPGTGDGYTF
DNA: TGCAGCGTCCCAGGGACAGGGGATGGCTACACCTTC

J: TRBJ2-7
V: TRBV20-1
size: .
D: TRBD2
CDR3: CSASEPGLVPYEQYF
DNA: TGCAGTGCTAGCGAACCGGGACTAGTCCCCTACGAGCAGTACTTC

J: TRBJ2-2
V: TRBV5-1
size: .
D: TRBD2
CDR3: CASSLAASGRTKTGELFF
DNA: TGCGCCAGCAGCTTGGCGGCTAGCGGGAGGACCAAGACCGGGGAGCTGTTTTTT

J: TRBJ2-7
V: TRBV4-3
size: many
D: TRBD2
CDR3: CASSQDLAGSSYEQYF
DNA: TGCGCCAGCAGCCAAGACCTAGCGGGGAGCTCCTACGAGCAGTACTTC

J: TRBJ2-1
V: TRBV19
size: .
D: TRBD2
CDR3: CASTDLAGVSNEQFF
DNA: TGTGCCAGTACTGATCTAGCGGGAGTCTCCAATGAGCAGTTCTTC

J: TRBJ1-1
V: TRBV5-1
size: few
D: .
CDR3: CASSRTPVNTEAFF
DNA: TGCGCCAGCAGCCGGACACCGGTGAACACTGAAGCTTTCTTT

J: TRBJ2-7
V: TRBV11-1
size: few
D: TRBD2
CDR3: CASSQLREGRGGEQYF
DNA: TGTGCCAGCAGCCAACTTCGGGAGGGCCGTGGAGGGGAGCAGTACTTC

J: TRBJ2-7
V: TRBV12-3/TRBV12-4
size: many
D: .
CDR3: CASRFRGLQQYF
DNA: TGTGCCAGCAGGTTCCGGGGCCTCCAGCAGTACTTC

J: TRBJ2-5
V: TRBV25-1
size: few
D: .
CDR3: CASSEAGQRTGTQYF
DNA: TGTGCCAGCAGTGAGGCGGGACAGCGAACGGGGACCCAGTACTTC

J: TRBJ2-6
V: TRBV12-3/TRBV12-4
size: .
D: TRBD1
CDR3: CASRRQGDFSGANVLTF
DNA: TGTGCCAGCAGACGACAGGGGGACTTCTCTGGGGCCAACGTCCTGACTTTC

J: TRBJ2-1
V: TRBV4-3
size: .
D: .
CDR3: CASSQDQAGNEQFF
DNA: TGCGCCAGCAGCCAAGATCAAGCGGGCAATGAGCAGTTCTTC

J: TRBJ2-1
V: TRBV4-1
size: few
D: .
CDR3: CASSQVRITEQFF
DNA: TGCGCCAGCAGCCAAGTTAGAATTACTGAGCAGTTCTTC

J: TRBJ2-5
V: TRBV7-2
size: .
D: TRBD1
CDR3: CASSLGTGRQETQYF
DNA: TGTGCCAGCAGCCTCGGGACAGGGAGACAAGAGACCCAGTACTTC

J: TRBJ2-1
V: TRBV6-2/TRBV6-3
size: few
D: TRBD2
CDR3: CASSYVPGGPNTNEQFF
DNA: TGTGCCAGCAGTTACGTGCCGGGAGGGCCGAATACCAATGAGCAGTTCTTC

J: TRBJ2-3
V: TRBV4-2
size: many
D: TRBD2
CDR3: CASSPTSVSTDTQYF
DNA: TGTGCCAGCAGTCCCACTAGCGTTAGCACAGATACGCAGTATTTT

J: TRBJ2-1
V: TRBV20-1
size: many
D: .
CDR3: CSASILDEQFF
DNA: TGCAGTGCTAGTATCCTAGATGAGCAGTTCTTC

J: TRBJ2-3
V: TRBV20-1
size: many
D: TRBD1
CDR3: CSARQGVNTDTQYF
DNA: TGCAGTGCTCGCCAGGGGGTTAACACAGATACGCAGTATTTT

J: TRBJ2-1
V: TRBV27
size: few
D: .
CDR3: CASSSGGSRNEQFF
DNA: TGTGCCAGCAGTTCGGGCGGGTCGCGCAATGAGCAGTTCTTC

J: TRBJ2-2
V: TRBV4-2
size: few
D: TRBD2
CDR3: CAGRTSGSSGELFF
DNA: TGTGCCGGACGGACTAGCGGGAGTTCCGGGGAGCTGTTTTTT

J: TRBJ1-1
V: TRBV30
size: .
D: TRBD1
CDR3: CAQDRAQTEAFF
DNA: TGTGCCCAGGACAGGGCGCAGACTGAAGCTTTCTTT

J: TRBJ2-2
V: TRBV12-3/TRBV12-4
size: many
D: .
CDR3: CASTSSVAGELFF
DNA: TGTGCCAGCACTTCTAGCGTGGCCGGGGAGCTGTTTTTT

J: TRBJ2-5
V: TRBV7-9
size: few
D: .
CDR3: CASSPWRGVDETQYF
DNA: TGTGCCAGCAGCCCCTGGCGGGGAGTCGATGAGACCCAGTACTTC

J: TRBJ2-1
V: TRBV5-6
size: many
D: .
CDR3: CASSPPTVTSPNEQFF
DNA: TGTGCCAGCAGCCCACCGACAGTGACTAGTCCCAATGAGCAGTTCTTC

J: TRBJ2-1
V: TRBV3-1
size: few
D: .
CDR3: CASSRKQGGERPSYNEQFF
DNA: TGTGCCAGCAGCCGAAAACAGGGGGGGGAACGTCCCTCCTACAATGAGCAGTTCTTC

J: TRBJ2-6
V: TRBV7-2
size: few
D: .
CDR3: CASSLLRASSGANVLTF
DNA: TGTGCCAGCAGCTTACTTCGCGCGAGCTCTGGGGCCAACGTCCTGACTTTC

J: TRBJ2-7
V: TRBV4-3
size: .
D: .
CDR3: CASSHPYDCSYEQYF
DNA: TGCGCCAGCAGCCATCCATACGACTGCTCCTACGAGCAGTACTTC